The present T cell receptor (beta chain) was sequenced within a study of T cells in Graves' hyperthyroidism and ophthalmopathy. Study in general: Pretreatment peripheral blood was obtained at initial diagnosis.

TCR beta CDR3 region amplification was performed from RNA transcripts. RT-PCR in the first round (using the HTBI primer set) targeted the TCR CDR3. MiXCR was run by TCRdb on the multiplex PCR reads, yielding one entry per CDR3 protein. The data hold around 500,000 distinct CDR3 sequences, with about 20% observed a single time. Per the germline V gene, CDR1 is SGHRS and CDR2 is YFSETQ. V gave up 4 bases and J gave up 3 bases, with 18 bases separating them. CDR3 length equals 16 residues. Overall study findings and caveats: Researchers found most expanded thyroid clonotypes above 0.001 in blood as well.

This clonotype was counted only a few times. Its antigen remains unidentified. Sample: blood. This sequence was found in a woman aged 70-85 years with Graves' ophthalmopathy. The chain couples TRBV5-1 to TRBJ2-3, with D perhaps matching TRBD2 (6 bases). CDR3 residues: CASSTQGLVLTDTQYF. As DNA, the CDR3 is TGCGCCAGCAGCACCCAGGGACTGGTACTTACAGATACGCAGTATTTT.